The clone carrying this TCR beta chain was seen more than once but under ten times. Its antigen is unidentified. The length of the CDR3 is 15 residues. Germline CDR1 SGHRS, CDR2 YFSETQ. The V gene end was trimmed by 4 bases and the J gene end by 1 base; junction bases not matched to a gene: 2. This entry comes from a study of blood T cells in healthy people across ages. Then a second PCR, running roughly 6 to 11 cycles, was carried out with a sample-barcoded 5' primer and a J-beta primer mix. Each sample yielded at least 2.5 million CDR3-containing paired-end reads. TCRdb used MiXCR to reprocess the 5' RACE reads, holding one entry per CDR3 protein. Among some 930,000 distinct CDR3 sequences listed, 25% to 30% were seen once. Study-level findings and limits: Conclusively comparing naive with antigen-experienced cells was impossible with unsorted PBMCs. Aged donors had fewer naive CD4+ cells and lower diversity than long-lived donors.

This same sample was also part of a study on T cells of mothers and their children.

The sequencing sample was made of blood. The chain is built from TRBV5-1 and TRBJ2-2, with 9 bases fitting TRBD1. This TCR came from a woman aged 40 to 50 in good health. CDR3 sequence reads: CASSEGQGNTGELFF. In nucleotides, the CDR3 is TGCGCCAGCAGCGAGGGACAGGGGAACACCGGGGAGCTGTTTTTT.